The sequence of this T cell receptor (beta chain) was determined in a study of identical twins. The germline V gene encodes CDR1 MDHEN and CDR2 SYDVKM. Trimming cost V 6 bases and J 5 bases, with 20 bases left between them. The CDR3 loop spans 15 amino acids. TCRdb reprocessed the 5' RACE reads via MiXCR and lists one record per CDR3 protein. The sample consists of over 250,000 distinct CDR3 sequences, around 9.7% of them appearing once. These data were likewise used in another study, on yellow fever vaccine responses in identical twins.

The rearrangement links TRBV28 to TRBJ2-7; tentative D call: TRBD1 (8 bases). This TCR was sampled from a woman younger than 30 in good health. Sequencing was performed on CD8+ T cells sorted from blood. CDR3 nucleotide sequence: TGTGCCAGCAGCTTCCGCGGGGGACAGGAACACGAGCAGTACTTC. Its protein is CASSFRGGQEHEQYF.